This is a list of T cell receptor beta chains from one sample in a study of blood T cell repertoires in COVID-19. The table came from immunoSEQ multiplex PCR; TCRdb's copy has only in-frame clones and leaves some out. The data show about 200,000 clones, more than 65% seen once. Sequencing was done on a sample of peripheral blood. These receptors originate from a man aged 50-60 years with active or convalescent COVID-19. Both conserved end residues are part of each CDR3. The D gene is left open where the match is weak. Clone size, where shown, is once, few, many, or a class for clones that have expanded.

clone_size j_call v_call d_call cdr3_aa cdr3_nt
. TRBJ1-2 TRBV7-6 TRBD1 CASSPTGGASVGYTF TGTGCCAGCAGCCCGACAGGGGGGGCATCTGTTGGCTACACCTTC
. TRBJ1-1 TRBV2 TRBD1 CASSRQGGGTEAFF TGTGCCAGCAGTCGACAGGGAGGAGGCACTGAAGCTTTCTTT
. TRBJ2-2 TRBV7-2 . CASSHPSGAANTGELFF TGTGCCAGCAGCCACCCAAGCGGTGCAGCGAACACCGGGGAGCTGTTTTTT
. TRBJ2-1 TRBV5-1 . CASSLSFVGGGGYNEQFF TGCGCCAGCAGCTTGTCTTTTGTGGGTGGCGGAGGCTACAATGAGCAGTTCTTC
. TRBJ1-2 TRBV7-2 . CASTPSGGGYTF TGTGCCAGCACCCCGTCGGGTGGTGGCTACACCTTC
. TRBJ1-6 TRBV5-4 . CASSLDRGGYSPLHF TGTGCCAGCAGCTTGGACCGCGGGGGCTATTCACCCCTCCACTTT
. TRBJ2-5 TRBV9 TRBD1 CASSAVGQVQETQYF TGTGCCAGCAGCGCCGTGGGACAGGTTCAAGAGACCCAGTACTTC
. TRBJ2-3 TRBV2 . CASSVVGGFTDTQYF TGTGCCAGCAGTGTAGTGGGGGGATTCACAGATACGCAGTATTTT
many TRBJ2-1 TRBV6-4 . CASSDDRASAGEINEQFF TGTGCCAGCAGTGACGACAGGGCTTCAGCGGGAGAAATCAATGAGCAGTTCTTC
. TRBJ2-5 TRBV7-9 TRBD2 CASSLLTSGIQETQYF TGTGCCAGCAGCTTACTGACTAGCGGGATACAAGAGACCCAGTACTTC
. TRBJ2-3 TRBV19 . CASSIRASSTDTQYF TGTGCCAGTAGTATCAGGGCAAGCAGCACAGATACGCAGTATTTT
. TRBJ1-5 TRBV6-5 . CASTGYSNQPQHF TGTGCCAGCACAGGGTATAGCAATCAGCCCCAGCATTTT
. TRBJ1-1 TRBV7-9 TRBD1 CASSLTPGGEAFF TGTGCCAGCAGCTTGACCCCAGGGGGTGAAGCTTTCTTT
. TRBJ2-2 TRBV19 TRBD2 CASSMGTSGRVRAGELFF TGTGCCAGTAGTATGGGGACTAGCGGGAGAGTTCGCGCCGGGGAGCTGTTTTTT
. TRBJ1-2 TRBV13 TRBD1 CASSLGSGGMYGYTF TGTGCCAGCAGCTTAGGTTCAGGGGGCATGTATGGCTACACCTTC
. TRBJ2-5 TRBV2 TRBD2 CASSIGRAGFQETQYF TGTGCCAGCAGTATTGGGAGGGCCGGTTTCCAAGAGACCCAGTACTTC
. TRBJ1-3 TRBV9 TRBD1 CASSAGTGGPSGNTIYF TGTGCCAGCAGCGCCGGGACAGGGGGTCCCTCGGGAAACACCATATATTTT
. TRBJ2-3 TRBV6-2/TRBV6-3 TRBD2 CASSYAGLAHSSTDTQYF TGTGCCAGCAGTTACGCGGGACTAGCTCACAGTAGCACAGATACGCAGTATTTT
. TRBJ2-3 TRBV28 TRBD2 CASSLGLAGVSDTQYF TGTGCCAGCAGTTTAGGGCTAGCGGGAGTCTCAGATACGCAGTATTTT
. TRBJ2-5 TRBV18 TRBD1 CASSPGQGFNHGETQYF TGTGCCAGCTCACCGGGACAGGGTTTCAACCACGGGGAGACCCAGTACTTC
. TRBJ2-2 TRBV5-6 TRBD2 CASSLPGTRGTGELFF TGTGCCAGCAGCTTGCCCGGGACTAGAGGGACCGGGGAGCTGTTTTTT
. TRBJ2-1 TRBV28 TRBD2 CASSFLSGRASYNEQFF TGTGCCAGCAGTTTTCTCAGCGGGAGGGCCTCCTACAATGAGCAGTTCTTC
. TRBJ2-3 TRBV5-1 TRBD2 CASSPLLAGMSDTQYF TGCGCCAGCAGCCCCTTACTAGCGGGGATGTCAGATACGCAGTATTTT
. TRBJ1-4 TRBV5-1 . CASSLAGVEKLFF TGCGCCAGCAGCTTGGCAGGTGTCGAAAAACTGTTTTTT
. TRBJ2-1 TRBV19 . CASSEWQGKNEQFF TGTGCCAGTAGTGAATGGCAGGGGAAAAATGAGCAGTTCTTC
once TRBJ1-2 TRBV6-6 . CASKQPADDYTF TGTGCCAGCAAACAGCCCGCTGATGACTACACCTTC
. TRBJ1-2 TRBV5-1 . CASSLAGGSYYGYTF TGCGCCAGCAGCTTGGCAGGAGGCTCGTACTATGGCTACACCTTC
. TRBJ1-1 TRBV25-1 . CASSEYRGLEAFF TGTGCCAGCAGTGAATACAGGGGTTTGGAAGCTTTCTTT
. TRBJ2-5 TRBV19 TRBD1 CASSPGQGIKTQYF TGTGCCAGTAGCCCGGGACAGGGAATAAAGACCCAGTACTTC
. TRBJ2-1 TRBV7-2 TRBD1 CASSLVGQGTEQFF TGTGCCAGCAGCTTAGTCGGACAGGGAACTGAGCAGTTCTTC
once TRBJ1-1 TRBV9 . CASSVAGSTEAFF TGTGCCAGCAGCGTAGCGGGTAGCACTGAAGCTTTCTTT
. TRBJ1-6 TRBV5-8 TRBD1 CASRTGGDYNSPLHF TGTGCCAGCAGGACAGGGGGCGACTATAATTCACCCCTCCACTTT
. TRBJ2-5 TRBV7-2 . CASSLVYRSNGGETQYF TGTGCCAGCAGCTTAGTATACAGGAGCAATGGGGGGGAGACCCAGTACTTC
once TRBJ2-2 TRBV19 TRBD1 CASRLPGTANTGELFF TGTGCCAGTAGGCTTCCCGGGACAGCGAACACCGGGGAGCTGTTTTTT